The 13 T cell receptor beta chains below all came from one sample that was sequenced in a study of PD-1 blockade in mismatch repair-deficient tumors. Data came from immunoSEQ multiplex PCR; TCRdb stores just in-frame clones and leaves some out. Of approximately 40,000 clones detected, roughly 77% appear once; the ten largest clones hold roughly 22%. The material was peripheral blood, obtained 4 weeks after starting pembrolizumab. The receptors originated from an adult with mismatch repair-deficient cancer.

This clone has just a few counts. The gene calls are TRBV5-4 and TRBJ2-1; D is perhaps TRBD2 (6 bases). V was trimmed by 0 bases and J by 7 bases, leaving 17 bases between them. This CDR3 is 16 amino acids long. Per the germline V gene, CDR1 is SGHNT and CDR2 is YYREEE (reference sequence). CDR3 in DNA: TGTGCCAGCAGCTTGGCGCCCCCGGGAGAAATGAATGAGCAGTTCTTC. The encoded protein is CASSLAPPGEMNEQFF.

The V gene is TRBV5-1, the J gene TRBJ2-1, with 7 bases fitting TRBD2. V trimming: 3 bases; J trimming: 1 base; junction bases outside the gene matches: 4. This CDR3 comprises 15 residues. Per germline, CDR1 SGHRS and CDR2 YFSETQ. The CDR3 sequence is CASSSTGGSYNEQFF. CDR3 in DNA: TGCGCCAGCAGCTCCACGGGAGGTTCCTACAATGAGCAGTTCTTC.

The CDR3 coding sequence is TGTGCCAGCAGTTTATGGGCAGGGACCTCCTACGAGCAGTACTTC. It yields the protein CASSLWAGTSYEQYF. The chain recombines TRBV28 with TRBJ2-7; D may match TRBD1 or TRBD2 (5 bases each). The CDR3 covers 15 residues. Germline lookup yields CDR1 MDHEN and CDR2 SYDVKM. V was shortened by 0 bases and J by 0 bases, with 9 bases between the two germline ends.

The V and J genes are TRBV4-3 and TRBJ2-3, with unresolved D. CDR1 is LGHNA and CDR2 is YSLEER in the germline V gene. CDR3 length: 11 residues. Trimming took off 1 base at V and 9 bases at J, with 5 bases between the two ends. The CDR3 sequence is CASSQGYTQYF. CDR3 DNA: TGCGCCAGCAGCCAAGGGTACACGCAGTATTTT.

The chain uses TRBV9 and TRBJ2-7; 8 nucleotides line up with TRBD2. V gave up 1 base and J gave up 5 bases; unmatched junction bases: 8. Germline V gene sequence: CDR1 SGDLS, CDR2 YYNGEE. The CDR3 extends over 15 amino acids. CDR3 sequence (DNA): TGTGCCAGCAGCGTACAAGCGGGAGCTGAAAACGAGCAGTACTTC. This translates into CASSVQAGAENEQYF.

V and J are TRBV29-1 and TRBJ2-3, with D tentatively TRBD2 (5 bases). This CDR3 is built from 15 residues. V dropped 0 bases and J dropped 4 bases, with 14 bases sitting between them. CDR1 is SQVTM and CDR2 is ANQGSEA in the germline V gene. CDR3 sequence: CSVEDLRGSADTQYF. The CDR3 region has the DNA TGCAGCGTTGAAGATCTTAGAGGGAGCGCAGATACGCAGTATTTT.

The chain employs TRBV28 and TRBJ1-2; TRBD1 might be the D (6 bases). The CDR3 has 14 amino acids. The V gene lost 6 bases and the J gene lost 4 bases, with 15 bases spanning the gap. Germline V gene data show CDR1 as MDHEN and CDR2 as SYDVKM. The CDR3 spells CASSSTGYSYGYTF. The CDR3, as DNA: TGTGCCAGCAGCTCTACAGGGTATAGCTATGGCTACACCTTC.

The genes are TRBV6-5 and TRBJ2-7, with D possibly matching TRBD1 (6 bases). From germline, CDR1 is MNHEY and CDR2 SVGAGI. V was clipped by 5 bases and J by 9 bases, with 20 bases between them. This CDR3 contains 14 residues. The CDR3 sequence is CASSPGQLTRGQYF. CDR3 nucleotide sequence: TGTGCCAGCAGTCCCGGACAGCTTACCAGAGGGCAGTACTTC.

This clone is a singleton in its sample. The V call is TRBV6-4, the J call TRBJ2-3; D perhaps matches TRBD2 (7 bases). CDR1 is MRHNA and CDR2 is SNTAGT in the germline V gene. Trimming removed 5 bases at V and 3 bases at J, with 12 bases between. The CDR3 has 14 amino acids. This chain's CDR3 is CASSLRGGTDTQYF. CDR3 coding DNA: TGTGCCAGCAGTCTCAGGGGAGGGACAGATACGCAGTATTTT.

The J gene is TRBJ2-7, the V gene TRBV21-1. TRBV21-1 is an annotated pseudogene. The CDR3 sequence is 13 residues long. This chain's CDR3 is CASSKNRTYEQYF. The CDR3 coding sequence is TGTGCCAGCAGCAAAAATCGAACCTACGAGCAGTACTTC.

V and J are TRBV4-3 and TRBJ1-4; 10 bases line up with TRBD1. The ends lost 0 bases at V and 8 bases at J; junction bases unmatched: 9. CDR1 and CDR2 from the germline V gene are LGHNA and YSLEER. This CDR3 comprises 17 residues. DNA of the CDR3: TGCGCCAGCAGCCAAGATCTTGGGGACAGGGGATACGAAAAACTGTTTTTT. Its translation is CASSQDLGDRGYEKLFF.

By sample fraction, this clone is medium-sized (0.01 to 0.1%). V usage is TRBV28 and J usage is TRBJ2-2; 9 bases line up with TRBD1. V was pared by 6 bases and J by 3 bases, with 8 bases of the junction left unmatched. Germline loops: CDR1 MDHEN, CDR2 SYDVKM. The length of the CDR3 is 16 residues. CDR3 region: CASREDGDRDTGELFF. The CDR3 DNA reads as TGTGCCAGCAGAGAGGACGGGGACAGGGACACCGGGGAGCTGTTTTTT. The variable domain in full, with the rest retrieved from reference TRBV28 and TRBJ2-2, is DVKVTQSSRYLVKRTGEKVFLECVQDMDHENMFWYRQDPGLGLRLIYFSYDVKMKEKGDIPEGYSVSREKKERFSLILESASTNQTSMYLCASREDGDRDTGELFFGEGSRLTVL.

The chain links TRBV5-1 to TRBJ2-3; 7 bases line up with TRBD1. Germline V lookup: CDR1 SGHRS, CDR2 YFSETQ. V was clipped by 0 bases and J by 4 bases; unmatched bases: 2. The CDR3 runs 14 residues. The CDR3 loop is CASSLGQGSDTQYF. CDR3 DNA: TGCGCCAGCAGCTTGGGACAGGGATCAGATACGCAGTATTTT.